These 7 T cell receptor beta chains originate from one sample sequenced in a study of blood T cell repertoires in COVID-19. Method: immunoSEQ multiplex PCR; TCRdb's copy keeps in-frame clones and lacks some. Here the sample spans 200,000 or so clones, about 82% being singletons. The sequenced sample consisted of peripheral blood. These receptors were collected from a woman aged 25 to 39 with acute or convalescent COVID-19.

This chain joins TRBV7-2 and TRBJ1-5; 7 bases match TRBD1. V lost 4 bases to trimming and J lost 9 bases; unmatched junction nucleotides: 12. Germline loops: CDR1 SGHTA, CDR2 FQGNSA. The CDR3 is made up of 15 amino acids. As DNA, the CDR3 is TGTGCCAGCAGCTACGCAGGGGGGCGCGGATCGCCCCAGCATTTT. This codes for CASSYAGGRGSPQHF.

This clone has only a few counts. The chain is built from TRBV30 and TRBJ1-4; 7 nucleotides match TRBD1. The V segment lost 3 bases and the J segment 6 bases; nucleotides outside the gene matches: 4. The CDR3 contains 13 residues. The germline CDR1 and CDR2 sequences are GTSNPN and SVGIG (reference sequence). CDR3 DNA sequence: TGTGCCTGGAGGGAGAGGGGGCATGAAAAACTGTTTTTT. It codes for CAWRERGHEKLFF.

The CDR3 DNA reads as TGCGCCAGCAGCCAAGAGGGGAGCAACAATGAGCAGTTCTTC. This gives the protein CASSQEGSNNEQFF. The V gene is TRBV4-3, the J gene TRBJ2-1, with D possibly matching TRBD2 (5 bases). The CDR3 spans 14 residues. Germline CDR1 LGHNA, CDR2 YSLEER. Trimming left V 0 bases short and J 5 bases short, with 8 bases between.

The chain links TRBV28 to TRBJ1-2; unclear D gene. Germline CDR1 is MDHEN and CDR2 is SYDVKM. The CDR3 spans 12 residues. Trimming took off 6 bases at V and 5 bases at J, with 10 bases between the two ends. The CDR3 bases are TGTGCCAGCAGGGTCGGGTCTTATGGCTACACCTTC. It translates to CASRVGSYGYTF.

The genes are TRBV7-6 and TRBJ1-6; D is undetermined. There are 16 residues in the CDR3. V lost 2 bases and J lost 5, with 13 bases in between. CDR1 and CDR2 (germline): SGHVS, FNYEAQ. CDR3 region: CASSLSVRVNNSPLHF. In DNA form, the CDR3 reads TGTGCCAGCAGCTTAAGTGTGAGGGTCAATAATTCACCCCTCCACTTT.

This chain links TRBV28 with TRBJ1-2; TRBD1 matches 9 bases. This CDR3 spans 19 amino acids. CDR1 is MDHEN and CDR2 is SYDVKM in the germline V gene. Trimming removed 6 bases from V and 4 bases from J; junction bases left unmatched: 21. Written as DNA, the CDR3 is TGTGCCAGCAGAAATCGTTCCGGGACAGGGAAGGGGGGGACCTATGGCTACACCTTC. It specifies CASRNRSGTGKGGTYGYTF.

The chain recombines TRBV7-8 with TRBJ1-3; tentatively, D is TRBD1 (6 bases). Between the trimmed V and J ends, which lost 5 bases and 0 bases, there was a span of 17 bases. Germline V gives CDR1 SGHVS, CDR2 FQNEAQ. The CDR3 has 17 amino acids. CDR3: CASSLLQGGFSGNTIYF. The CDR3 region has the DNA TGTGCCAGCAGCCTTTTACAGGGTGGGTTCTCTGGAAACACCATATATTTT.